One sample yielded the 26 T cell receptor beta chains listed below, sequenced in a study of CD8 T cells in ankylosing spondylitis. Using its own MiXCR run on the 5' RACE reads, TCRdb lists one record per CDR3 protein. The table has 250,000 to 300,000 distinct CDR3 sequences, 15% to 20% seen once. The sequenced sample was blood, either unsorted or a sorted T cell fraction (not recorded which). These receptors all stem from a male donor with ankylosing spondylitis or in good health (not recorded which).

V usage is TRBV27 and J usage is TRBJ2-5, with D maybe TRBD2 (7 bases). The V end was cut by 6 bases, the J end by 5 bases, with 19 bases between. The CDR3 runs to 15 residues. The germline CDR1 and CDR2 sequences are MNHEY and SMNVEV (reference sequence). CDR3 region: CASSLTGGAGETQYF. CDR3 DNA sequence: TGTGCCAGCAGCCTCACGGGGGGCGCGGGGGAGACCCAGTACTTC.

The sample holds a few counts of this clonotype. CDR3 protein: CASSMGTAIYEQYF. Here the CDR3 DNA reads TGTGCCAGTAGTATGGGGACGGCAATCTACGAGCAGTACTTC. This chain connects TRBV19 to TRBJ2-7, with D perhaps given as TRBD1 or TRBD2 (5 bases each). CDR1 is LNHDA, CDR2 SQIVND, per germline (reference sequence). CDR3 length equals 14 residues. Deletions cut 3 bases from V and 3 bases from J, with 12 bases between.

This clonotype was recorded many times. This chain uses TRBV4-3 with TRBJ1-6; 10 bases fit TRBD1. Trimming cost V 1 base and J 7 bases; bases outside gene matches: 1. This CDR3 is 15 amino acids long. Germline loops: CDR1 LGHNA, CDR2 YSLEER. CDR3 in DNA: TGCGCCAGCAGCCAAGGGACAGGGGGAAATTCACCCCTCCACTTT. Amino acids: CASSQGTGGNSPLHF.

Only a few counts were recorded for this clonotype. V usage is TRBV9 and J usage is TRBJ2-1; TRBD2 aligns across 11 bases. With V trimmed by 3 bases and J by 1 base, 9 bases remained unmatched. Per germline, CDR1 SGDLS and CDR2 YYNGEE. This CDR3 is built from 18 residues. CDR3 residues: CASSAGLAGMGSYNEQFF. DNA of the CDR3: TGTGCCAGCAGCGCAGGACTAGCGGGCATGGGATCCTACAATGAGCAGTTCTTC.

This clonotype was recorded a few times. The rearrangement links TRBV20-1 to TRBJ1-5; 7 nucleotides agree with TRBD1. Germline V gives CDR1 DFQATT, CDR2 SNEGSKA (reference sequence). With 3 bases clipped from V and 3 bases from J, the junction kept 20 bases outside the gene matches. The CDR3 consists of 19 residues. DNA of the CDR3: TGCAGTGCTAGCCTTCGGAAAACTGGACAGGTATGGGACAATCAGCCCCAGCATTTT. Translated, it gives CSASLRKTGQVWDNQPQHF.

The table lists this clonotype with a few counts. The chain uses TRBV12-3 or TRBV12-4 and TRBJ2-3, with 13 bases lining up with TRBD2. The CDR3 is 16 amino acids. Trimming at V came to 6 bases and at J to 4 bases, leaving 7 bases not matched to a gene. The CDR3 reads CASRSGLAGVADTQYF. DNA for the CDR3: TGTGCCAGCAGATCTGGACTAGCGGGAGTTGCAGATACGCAGTATTTT.

The chain employs TRBV10-3 and TRBJ1-2; the D is unclear. In germline, CDR1 is ENHRY, CDR2 SYGVKD. CDR3 length: 15 amino acids. Trimming cost V 2 bases and J 0 bases, with 10 bases left between them. The CDR3 sequence is CAISEDTLTNYGYTF. The CDR3 coding sequence is TGTGCCATCAGTGAGGACACCTTAACTAACTATGGCTACACCTTC.

This clonotype has at least ten counts. The V call is TRBV4-1, the J call TRBJ2-1; TRBD2 matches at 9 bases. The CDR3 covers 15 residues. Germline trimming cut 3 bases from V and 2 bases from J; bases unmatched to any gene: 2. Germline V gene data show CDR1 as MGHRA and CDR2 as YSYEKL. This CDR3 is CASSQGGRAYNEQFF. CDR3 DNA sequence: TGCGCCAGCAGCCAGGGCGGGAGGGCCTACAATGAGCAGTTCTTC.

There are a few counts of this clonotype. The chain joins TRBV21-1 to TRBJ1-2. TRBV21-1 is tagged as a pseudogene. The length of the CDR3 is 14 residues. The CDR3 sequence: CASSRDGRLDGYTF. The DNA of the CDR3 is TGTGCCAGCAGCAGAGATGGACGCTTGGATGGCTACACCTTC.

This clonotype showed up many times. This chain uses TRBV28 with TRBJ2-3; 9 nucleotides agree with TRBD1. Trimming cost V 4 bases and J 2 bases; bases outside gene matches: 1. The CDR3 loop spans 14 amino acids. The germline CDR1 and CDR2 sequences are MDHEN and SYDVKM. This chain's CDR3 is CASSYRGLTDTQYF. DNA for the CDR3: TGTGCCAGCAGTTACAGGGGGCTCACAGATACGCAGTATTTT.

The sample holds a few counts of this clonotype. The chain recombines TRBV7-2 with TRBJ2-3; 11 bases line up with TRBD2. The germline V gene encodes CDR1 SGHTA and CDR2 FQGNSA. V gave up 3 bases and J gave up 3 bases; unmatched junction bases: 8. This CDR3 contains 17 residues. The CDR3 region is CASSFPVAGGMTDTQYF. CDR3 sequence (DNA): TGTGCCAGCAGCTTCCCGGTAGCGGGAGGGATGACAGATACGCAGTATTTT.

This clonotype was found many times. The chain combines TRBV29-1 with TRBJ2-1; D gene uncertain. The V end was cut by 4 bases, the J end by 0 bases, with 7 bases between. Germline assignment: CDR1 SQVTM and CDR2 ANQGSEA. The CDR3 contains 13 residues. The CDR3 region is CSVVTNSYNEQFF. DNA for the CDR3: TGCAGCGTTGTCACCAACTCCTACAATGAGCAGTTCTTC.

Here the CDR3 reads CASSQITSYNEQFF. The DNA for the CDR3 is TGCGCCAGCAGCCAAATCACGTCCTACAATGAGCAGTTCTTC. The chain links TRBV4-1 to TRBJ2-1; D remains ambiguous. This CDR3 is built from 14 residues. Germline CDR1 is MGHRA and CDR2 is YSYEKL. V lost 2 bases to trimming and J lost 1 base, with 6 bases between them.

This clonotype was counted only a few times. The chain couples TRBV29-1 to TRBJ2-7; D is ambiguous. The germline V and J ends were trimmed by 5 bases and 4 bases, with 12 bases remaining between them. In germline, CDR1 is SQVTM, CDR2 ANQGSEA. This CDR3 is 12 amino acids long. The CDR3 sequence is CSVIGVGYEQYF. The CDR3 DNA follows: TGCAGCGTTATTGGGGTTGGTTACGAGCAGTACTTC.

The chain carries TRBV9 and TRBJ2-1, with TRBD2 matching 10 bases. This CDR3 region has 15 residues. Germline lookup yields CDR1 SGDLS and CDR2 YYNGEE. J was trimmed by 8 bases and V by 2 bases; bases with no gene match: 7. Here the CDR3 reads CASSVASGRGDEQFF. CDR3 bases: TGTGCCAGCAGCGTTGCTAGCGGGAGAGGTGATGAGCAGTTCTTC.

The chain couples TRBV20-1 to TRBJ1-1, with 10 bases aligning to TRBD1. With 5 bases clipped from V and 1 base from J, the junction kept 10 bases outside the gene matches. The CDR3 consists of 16 residues. Germline CDR1 is DFQATT and CDR2 is SNEGSKA (reference sequence). The CDR3 nucleotides are TGCAGTGCTGGCCGGGGACAGGGGTGGTGGAACACTGAAGCTTTCTTT. Encoded protein: CSAGRGQGWWNTEAFF.

V gene TRBV5-1 combines with J gene TRBJ2-1; 9 bases match TRBD1. Germline CDR1 is SGHRS and CDR2 is YFSETQ. V was clipped by 4 bases and J by 2 bases; unmatched bases: 7. The CDR3 runs to 16 residues. CDR3 bases: TGCGCCAGCAGCCGGACAGGGGATGAGCCCTACAATGAGCAGTTCTTC. This codes for CASSRTGDEPYNEQFF. The whole variable domain, remainder taken from reference TRBV5-1 and TRBJ2-1, is KAGVTQTPRYLIKTRGQQVTLSCSPISGHRSVSWYQQTPGQGLQFLFEYFSETQRNKGNFPGRFSGRQFSNSRSEMNVSTLELGDSALYLCASSRTGDEPYNEQFFGPGTRLTVL.

This clonotype was counted a few times. This rearrangement joins TRBV11-2 to TRBJ1-5; D remains ambiguous. The CDR3 sequence is 14 residues long. V lost 1 base to trimming and J lost 1 base, with 5 bases between them. Germline V CDR1 and CDR2: SGHAT, FQNNGV. The DNA for the CDR3 is TGTGCCAGCAGCTTAGGCATGAGCAATCAGCCCCAGCATTTT. Its protein product is CASSLGMSNQPQHF.

This sequence joins TRBV29-1 and TRBJ2-1; the D is unclear. V was clipped by 4 bases and J by 4 bases, with 5 bases between them. The CDR3 runs to 11 residues. CDR1 and CDR2 (germline): SQVTM, ANQGSEA. The CDR3 sequence is CSVVQYNEQFF. The CDR3 bases are TGCAGCGTTGTCCAGTACAATGAGCAGTTCTTC.

There are many counts of this clonotype. This chain uses TRBV27 with TRBJ2-3, with a tentative D call TRBD2 (5 bases). This CDR3 is 14 amino acids long. Germline V gives CDR1 MNHEY, CDR2 SMNVEV (reference sequence). Trimming shortened V by 2 bases and J by 2 bases, and 8 bases separated the two germline ends. The CDR3 spells CASSLERTTDTQYF. CDR3 in DNA: TGTGCCAGCAGTTTAGAGCGGACCACAGATACGCAGTATTTT.

The chain joins TRBV4-3 to TRBJ2-3; 8 bases align to TRBD1. This CDR3 comprises 18 residues. With 0 bases clipped from V and 4 bases from J, the junction kept 12 bases outside the gene matches. Germline V gene sequence: CDR1 LGHNA, CDR2 YSLEER. CDR3 in DNA: TGCGCCAGCAGCCAAGATCGGATGGCAGGGGGCGAGCCAGATACGCAGTATTTT. Its translation is CASSQDRMAGGEPDTQYF.

This clonotype was picked up many times. The chain joins TRBV27 to TRBJ2-5, with a possible D match to TRBD2 (6 bases). The V end was cut by 2 bases, the J end by 5 bases, with 15 bases between. The CDR3 is 15 amino acids. Germline V gene lookup returns CDR1 MNHEY and CDR2 SMNVEV (reference sequence). The CDR3: CASSLGQGGGETQYF. The DNA of the CDR3 is TGTGCCAGCAGTTTAGGGCAGGGAGGAGGCGAGACCCAGTACTTC.

V and J are TRBV29-1 and TRBJ2-2; perhaps TRBD2 as D (6 bases). Trimming removed 6 bases at V and 1 base at J, with 9 bases between. This CDR3 region has 13 residues. The germline CDR1 and CDR2 sequences are SQVTM and ANQGSEA. CDR3 sequence (DNA): TGCAGCGTGATTAGCGGGAACACCGGGGAGCTGTTTTTT. It encodes CSVISGNTGELFF.

This clonotype was picked up a small number of times. The chain links TRBV29-1 to TRBJ1-2; 7 nucleotides match TRBD1. The trim removed 6 bases at V and 5 bases at J, leaving 15 bases unmatched. The CDR3 sequence is 15 residues long. Germline V gives CDR1 SQVTM, CDR2 ANQGSEA. The CDR3 DNA sequence: TGCAGCGTATTAACAGGGGAGCTTAAAGGGTATGGCTACACCTTC. It encodes CSVLTGELKGYGYTF.

A few counts support this clonotype. In DNA, the CDR3 is TGCAGCGTTGAGGGGGCAGGGGTAGATACGCAGTATTTT. It specifies CSVEGAGVDTQYF. The V gene is TRBV29-1, the J gene TRBJ2-3, with a tentative D call TRBD1 (6 bases). The CDR3 is 13 amino acids. Germline loops: CDR1 SQVTM, CDR2 ANQGSEA. Trimming pared 3 bases from V and 5 bases from J, leaving 12 bases between.

The V gene is TRBV29-1, the J gene TRBJ2-5; D perhaps matches TRBD1 (5 bases). This CDR3 has 14 residues. V shed 3 bases and J shed 4 bases, with 15 bases lying between them. Per the germline V gene, CDR1 is SQVTM and CDR2 is ANQGSEA. CDR3 residues: CSVEEGAILETQYF. In DNA, the CDR3 is TGCAGCGTTGAGGAAGGGGCAATTTTAGAGACCCAGTACTTC.